Listed here are 27 T cell receptor beta chains from one sample, sequenced in a study of blood T cell repertoires in COVID-19. TCRdb keeps only in-frame clones here, not all; method: immunoSEQ multiplex PCR. The sample records 250,000 to 350,000 clones, around nine tenths being singletons. Specimen: peripheral blood. The receptor set was obtained from a woman between 55 and 75 years old with acute or convalescent COVID-19.

This chain links TRBV16 with TRBJ1-1; no firm D call. This CDR3 comprises 14 residues. The V and J ends lost 1 base and 1 base respectively, with 7 bases between them. Germline CDR1 is KGHSY and CDR2 is FQNENV. As DNA, the CDR3 is TGTGCCAGCAGCCAATACCCAGGGAACACTGAAGCTTTCTTT. Its protein is CASSQYPGNTEAFF.

This clone is a singleton in its sample. The chain is built from TRBV28 and TRBJ1-5, with 8 bases matching TRBD1. The CDR3 runs 16 residues. The J segment lost 2 bases and the V segment lost 3 bases, leaving 6 bases of the junction unmatched. Germline-derived CDR1 and CDR2 are MDHEN and SYDVKM. CDR3: CASSFDRGVGNQPQHF. For the CDR3, the DNA is TGTGCCAGCAGTTTCGACAGGGGCGTTGGCAATCAGCCCCAGCATTTT.

As DNA, the CDR3 is TGTGCCAGCAGTTTGAGGGTAGCGGGGGCCCCATACAATGAGCAGTTCTTC. This codes for CASSLRVAGAPYNEQFF. The genes are TRBV27 and TRBJ2-1; 9 bases align to TRBD2. The V gene end was trimmed by 3 bases and the J gene end by 4 bases; junction bases not matched to a gene: 10. Germline CDR1 and CDR2: MNHEY and SMNVEV (reference sequence). The CDR3 loop spans 17 amino acids.

The chain employs TRBV5-1 and TRBJ1-6; 7 bases match TRBD1. Looked up from germline, CDR1 is SGHRS and CDR2 is YFSETQ. With 4 bases clipped from V and 10 bases from J, the junction kept 5 bases outside the gene matches. This CDR3 has 13 amino acids. CDR3 coding DNA: TGCGCCAGCAGCCCCACAGGGGAATCACCCCTCCACTTT. Amino acid sequence: CASSPTGESPLHF.

This clone was observed once. The rearrangement links TRBV6-2 or TRBV6-3 to TRBJ1-2; D not certain. The germline gives CDR1 MNHEY, CDR2 SVGEGT. The CDR3 sequence is 16 residues long. V lost 0 bases to trimming and J lost 0 bases, with 11 bases between them. CDR3: CASSYSMAEANYGYTF. In DNA, the CDR3 is TGTGCCAGCAGTTACTCGATGGCAGAAGCTAACTATGGCTACACCTTC.

This sequence joins TRBV10-3 and TRBJ2-1; TRBD2 matches at 7 bases. Germline loops: CDR1 ENHRY, CDR2 SYGVKD. Trimming at V came to 9 bases and at J to 5 bases, leaving 4 bases not matched to a gene. There are 12 residues in the CDR3. The CDR3 bases are TGTGCCATGGCTAGCGGCGACAATGAGCAGTTCTTC. Translation gives CAMASGDNEQFF.

This clone has just one count. The chain employs TRBV6-5 and TRBJ1-5; D remains unclear. Trimming pared 0 bases from V and 3 bases from J, leaving 9 bases between. Germline CDR1 and CDR2: MNHEY and SVGAGI. There are 15 residues in the CDR3. The CDR3, as DNA: TGTGCCAGCAGTTACTCCTGGGGAGACAATCAGCCCCAGCATTTT. It specifies CASSYSWGDNQPQHF.

The chain uses TRBV6-5 and TRBJ1-6; D gene ambiguous. Germline V gene lookup returns CDR1 MNHEY and CDR2 SVGAGI. Trimming removed 5 bases at V and 1 base at J, with 6 bases between. This CDR3 has 14 residues. The CDR3 DNA sequence: TGTGCCAGCAGTAGAGAATCCTATAATTCACCCCTCCACTTT. Translation gives CASSRESYNSPLHF.

The chain links TRBV11-2 to TRBJ2-7; D is possibly TRBD2 (6 bases). This CDR3 has 12 residues. Germline CDR1 reads SGHAT; CDR2 reads FQNNGV. Deletions cut 3 bases from V and 6 bases from J, with 9 bases between. The CDR3 spells CASSFWEAEQYF. Here the CDR3 DNA reads TGTGCCAGCAGCTTTTGGGAGGCCGAGCAGTACTTC.

The gene calls are TRBV18 and TRBJ1-1; D not resolved. Germline assignment: CDR1 KGHSH and CDR2 LQKENI. The CDR3 runs 16 residues. Trimming removed 3 bases at V and 5 bases at J, with 19 bases between. For the CDR3, the DNA is TGTGCCAGCTCACCGCTTAAGAGGGTTAGGGAAACTGAAGCTTTCTTT. This translates into CASSPLKRVRETEAFF.

The J gene is TRBJ1-6, the V gene TRBV19, with D tentatively TRBD1 (5 bases). The CDR3 covers 14 residues. Germline V gives CDR1 LNHDA, CDR2 SQIVND (reference sequence). V was cut by 4 bases and J by 9 bases, with 13 bases left in between. CDR3 loop: CASSSGQTGSPLHF. The CDR3 region has the DNA TGTGCCAGTAGTAGCGGACAAACAGGTTCACCCCTCCACTTT.

V usage is TRBV2 and J usage is TRBJ1-1; D ambiguous. This CDR3 spans 16 amino acids. The germline gives CDR1 SNHLY, CDR2 FYNNEI. V lost 6 bases and J 7 bases, leaving 24 bases between the germline ends. The DNA for the CDR3 is TGTGCCAGCAGGGGTTGGGGAGGTGATAAAAAGGATGAAGCTTTCTTT. This sequence encodes CASRGWGGDKKDEAFF. Combining the CDR3 with reference TRBV2 and TRBJ1-1 gives the whole variable domain EPEVTQTPSHQVTQMGQEVILRCVPISNHLYFYWYRQILGQKVEFLVSFYNNEISEKSEIFDDQFSVERPDGSNFTLKIRSTKLEDSAMYFCASRGWGGDKKDEAFFGQGTRLTVV.

This clone showed up just a few times. CDR3 nucleotide sequence: TGTGCCAGCAGCGTATATCTTAACTATGGCTACACCTTC. Encoded protein: CASSVYLNYGYTF. The rearrangement links TRBV11-2 to TRBJ1-2; D call uncertain. CDR3 length: 13 amino acids. Trimming stripped 5 bases from V and 1 base from J, with 8 bases between. Germline V CDR1 and CDR2: SGHAT, FQNNGV.

This sequence joins TRBV19 and TRBJ2-2; TRBD2 matches 7 bases. V shed 3 bases and J 4 bases; nucleotides not matched to a gene: 14. CDR1 is LNHDA and CDR2 is SQIVND in the germline V gene (reference sequence). The CDR3 is 18 amino acids. CDR3 in DNA: TGTGCCAGTAGTATGAAAAGCGGGGCACATCGGGGCACCGGGGAGCTGTTTTTT. As protein: CASSMKSGAHRGTGELFF.

This clone was picked up a small number of times. The V gene is TRBV11-2, the J gene TRBJ2-7; TRBD2 aligns across 14 bases. Trimming took 5 bases from V and 1 from J; bases not matched to a gene: 4. CDR1 SGHAT and CDR2 FQNNGV come from the germline V gene. This CDR3 spans 16 amino acids. CDR3 DNA sequence: TGTGCCAGCAGCCGTGGACTAGCGGGGGGTTCCTACGAGCAGTACTTC. Protein sequence: CASSRGLAGGSYEQYF.

The chain combines TRBV28 with TRBJ1-4, with D perhaps matching TRBD1 (5 bases). The CDR3 runs 14 residues. Germline V CDR1 and CDR2: MDHEN, SYDVKM. V lost 3 bases to trimming and J lost 3 bases, with 8 bases between them. The CDR3 DNA sequence: TGTGCCAGCAGTTTTCAGGGCCCTAATGAAAAACTGTTTTTT. This codes for CASSFQGPNEKLFF.

The V and J genes are TRBV19 and TRBJ1-4; 10 nucleotides match TRBD1. The germline gives CDR1 LNHDA, CDR2 SQIVND (reference sequence). Trimming cost V 5 bases and J 8 bases; bases outside gene matches: 8. There are 15 residues in the CDR3. CDR3 sequence (DNA): TGTGCCAGTAGTGTAGGGACAGGGGTCGGAGAAAAACTGTTTTTT. Encoded protein: CASSVGTGVGEKLFF.

This chain connects TRBV19 to TRBJ2-5, with D perhaps TRBD2 (7 bases). The V end was cut by 7 bases, the J end by 5 bases, with 20 bases between. The length of the CDR3 is 15 residues. Germline CDR1 is LNHDA and CDR2 is SQIVND (reference sequence). The DNA of the CDR3 is TGTGCCAGTACCCTAAAGGGGGGGTGGTTCGAGACCCAGTACTTC. Residues: CASTLKGGWFETQYF.

In DNA form, the CDR3 reads TGTGCCAGCAGCGACGTGACAGGGTTTAACACTGAAGCTTTCTTT. Its protein is CASSDVTGFNTEAFF. This chain links TRBV28 with TRBJ1-1; TRBD1 agrees at 7 bases. V lost 6 bases to trimming and J lost 2 bases; unmatched junction nucleotides: 9. The CDR3 has 15 residues. Per germline, CDR1 MDHEN and CDR2 SYDVKM.

This chain joins TRBV10-3 and TRBJ2-2; D perhaps matches TRBD1 (5 bases). CDR3 length: 15 amino acids. Trimming took off 11 bases at V and 1 base at J, with 17 bases between the two ends. Germline V gives CDR1 ENHRY, CDR2 SYGVKD. The CDR3 DNA follows: TGTGCCGTTAAGCCCGACAGATTGAACACCGGGGAGCTGTTTTTT. As protein: CAVKPDRLNTGELFF.

This chain uses TRBV5-6 with TRBJ2-1, with 7 positions matching TRBD1. This CDR3 has 14 amino acids. Trimming at V came to 2 bases and at J to 8 bases, leaving 7 bases not matched to a gene. Germline CDR1 reads SGHDT; CDR2 reads YYEEEE. CDR3 region: CASSLWAGGDEQFF. CDR3 in DNA: TGTGCCAGCAGCTTATGGGCAGGGGGAGATGAGCAGTTCTTC.

This chain uses TRBV28 with TRBJ1-2; the D gene is possibly TRBD1 (5 bases). V was cut by 7 bases and J by 4 bases, with 19 bases left in between. Germline assignment: CDR1 MDHEN and CDR2 SYDVKM. The length of the CDR3 is 15 residues. The CDR3 DNA reads as TGTGCCAGCACACTCCTAACAGGAGAGATCTATGGCTACACCTTC. Translated: CASTLLTGEIYGYTF.

This rearrangement joins TRBV4-3 to TRBJ2-7; 7 positions agree with TRBD1. Trimming at V came to 4 bases and at J to 3 bases, leaving 9 bases not matched to a gene. The CDR3 runs to 15 residues. Germline V gene data show CDR1 as LGHNA and CDR2 as YSLEER. CDR3 residues: CASSLQPTGLYEQYF. DNA of the CDR3: TGCGCCAGCAGCCTGCAACCGACAGGGCTCTACGAGCAGTACTTC.

V gene TRBV29-1 combines with J gene TRBJ1-6; D might be TRBD1 (6 bases). Trimming stripped 4 bases from V and 2 bases from J, with 6 bases between. The CDR3 runs 13 residues. The V gene's germline CDR1 is SQVTM and CDR2 ANQGSEA. In DNA, the CDR3 is TGCAGCGTTGGGGACACCTATAATTCACCCCTCCACTTT. Translation: CSVGDTYNSPLHF.

The genes are TRBV19 and TRBJ2-2, with 10 nucleotides matching TRBD2. Trimming took 6 bases from V and 6 from J; bases not matched to a gene: 7. Germline CDR1 LNHDA, CDR2 SQIVND (reference sequence). This CDR3 is built from 15 residues. As DNA, the CDR3 is TGTGCCAGTAGCCTCACTAGCGGGGTGGCCGGGGAGCTGTTTTTT. It specifies CASSLTSGVAGELFF.

Remarks on this clone: The junction departs from germline at one end; a sequencing error may be responsible. The genes are TRBV11-2 and TRBJ1-4; 8 nucleotides match TRBD1. This CDR3 spans 13 amino acids. Germline-derived CDR1 and CDR2 are SGHAT and FQNNGV. The CDR3 is CASSLGWDRPGSF. The DNA for the CDR3 is TGTGCCAGCAGCTTAGGATGGGACAGGCCTGGGTCTTTT.

The chain uses TRBV19 and TRBJ1-4, with D unresolved. This CDR3 has 15 amino acids. Per germline, CDR1 LNHDA and CDR2 SQIVND (reference sequence). V was pared by 4 bases and J by 8 bases, with 17 bases between. CDR3 nucleotide sequence: TGTGCCAGTAGTACCGGAGCAGAAAGAAGGGAAAAACTGTTTTTT. Its translation: CASSTGAERREKLFF.